Listed below are T cell receptor beta chains from one sample, sequenced in a study of T cell responses to AZD1222 COVID-19 vaccine. Sequenced by immunoSEQ multiplex PCR; TCRdb stores in-frame clones only, minus some. The table records about 150,000 clones, 90% of them present only once. Sequences were derived from peripheral blood, sampled on day 0 of AZD1222 vaccination. The receptor source for this set is an adult in good health. Each CDR3 is given with its conserved first and last residue. The D gene is left open where the match is weak. Size is omitted from some rows. Given values are once, few, many or a class for expanded clones.

V gene	J gene	clone size	D gene	CDR3 DNA	CDR3 protein
TRBV28	TRBJ1-2	-	-	TGTGCCAGCAGTTCACCCGGTCTCTATGGCTACACCTTC	CASSSPGLYGYTF
TRBV7-2	TRBJ1-1	-	TRBD1	TGTGCCAGCAGCTATGAGACAGGGGGGCGTGGAGCTTTCTTT	CASSYETGGRGAFF
TRBV10-3	TRBJ1-4	few	-	TGTGCCATCAGTGATCAGGGGACTGAAAAACTGTTTTTT	CAISDQGTEKLFF
TRBV10-3	TRBJ1-5	-	-	TGTGCCATCAGTGGACAGCGTGAAAGTCAGCCCCAGCATTTT	CAISGQRESQPQHF
TRBV10-3	TRBJ1-2	once	-	TGTGCCATCAGTGCGGGGGCCCAGGGTGGTTATGGCTACACCTTC	CAISAGAQGGYGYTF
TRBV7-6	TRBJ2-7	few	-	TGTGCCAGCAGCCCCCAGGGAAGAGAGCAGTACTTC	CASSPQGREQYF
TRBV24-1	TRBJ1-2	-	-	TGTGCCACCAGGGAGACGGATGGCTACACCTTC	CATRETDGYTF
TRBV24-1	TRBJ2-7	-	TRBD2	TGTGCCACCAGTGGTTCCGGGACTAGCGGCTACGAGCAGTACTTC	CATSGSGTSGYEQYF
TRBV28	TRBJ1-5	-	-	TGTGCCAGCAGTGGGGCGGGACCCGTCAATCAGCCCCAGCATTTT	CASSGAGPVNQPQHF
TRBV6-4	TRBJ2-7	once	-	TGTGCCAGCAGTGACGTCCGTTGTGAGCAGTACTTC	CASSDVRCEQYF
TRBV11-3	TRBJ1-1	-	-	TGTGCCAGCAGCCTGAGTGGGAATGAAGCTTTCTTT	CASSLSGNEAFF
TRBV5-6	TRBJ1-2	-	-	TGTGCCAGCAGCTTGCCCGGACCCATCAATGGCTACACCTTC	CASSLPGPINGYTF
TRBV19	TRBJ1-5	-	TRBD1	TGTGCCAGTAGTATATCCACAGGGGGCCGTTATCAGCCCCAGCATTTT	CASSISTGGRYQPQHF
TRBV7-6	TRBJ1-3	-	-	TGTGCCAGCAGCTTAGAGGTCATCCGCTCTGGAAACACCATATATTTT	CASSLEVIRSGNTIYF
TRBV18	TRBJ1-5	-	TRBD1	TGTGCCAGCTCAAGGGACAGGGAGGCTCCCCAGCATTTT	CASSRDREAPQHF
TRBV19	TRBJ2-5	-	TRBD2	TGTGCCAGTAGTACGGGACTAGCGGGGCTACAAGAGACCCAGTACTTC	CASSTGLAGLQETQYF
TRBV7-2	TRBJ1-5	few	-	TGTGCCAGCAGCTTAGCTCTAGGGTACGGATACAATCAGCCCCAGCATTTT	CASSLALGYGYNQPQHF
TRBV24-1	TRBJ2-7	-	TRBD1	TGTGCCACCAGTGACGGAACCGGGACAGGACAGTACGAGCAGTACTTC	CATSDGTGTGQYEQYF
TRBV6-4	TRBJ2-2	once	-	TGTGCCAGCAGTGTTAAGCTGAGTTGGGACACCGGGGAGCTGTTTTTT	CASSVKLSWDTGELFF
TRBV20-1	TRBJ1-2	-	TRBD1	TGCAGTGCTAGTCCCCTAGGACAGGGGGAAAGTGGCTACACCTTC	CSASPLGQGESGYTF
TRBV27	TRBJ1-5	-	-	TGTGCCAGCTCGGGGGTCGTCAATCAGCCCCAGCATTTT	CASSGVVNQPQHF
TRBV20-1	TRBJ1-6	-	-	TGCAGTGCTAGTAATTTTGGTTCACCCCTCCACTTT	CSASNFGSPLHF
TRBV7-6	TRBJ2-7	-	-	TGTGCCAGCAGCTTAAGGGCAAGGTGGAACGAGCAGTACTTC	CASSLRARWNEQYF